What follows are 32 T cell receptor beta chains derived from one specimen sequenced in a study of T cells in Graves' hyperthyroidism and ophthalmopathy. From RNA transcripts, TCR beta CDR3 regions were amplified. The HTBI primer set served for first-round RT-PCR of the TCR CDR3. TCRdb analysed the multiplex PCR reads with MiXCR anew, one entry per CDR3 protein. The table shows more than 500,000 distinct CDR3 sequences, with roughly 14% occurring only once. The sequenced material came from blood. Source of these receptors: a woman in her 40s with Graves' ophthalmopathy.

In this sample, this clonotype turned up many times. The genes are TRBV15 and TRBJ2-7; D is undetermined. Germline CDR1 reads LNHNV; CDR2 reads YYDKDF (reference sequence). With 1 base removed from V and 0 bases from J, the gap between germline ends came to 7 bases. CDR3 length: 14 amino acids. The chain's CDR3 is CATSRAGSSYEQYF. The CDR3, as DNA: TGTGCCACCAGCAGAGCGGGCAGCTCCTACGAGCAGTACTTC. Full variable domain (rest looked up from reference TRBV15 and TRBJ2-7): DAMVIQNPRYQVTQFGKPVTLSCSQTLNHNVMYWYQQKSSQAPKLLFHYYDKDFNNEADTPDNFQSRRPNTSFCFLDIRSPGLGDTAMYLCATSRAGSSYEQYFGPGTRLTVT.

In its sample, this clonotype was seen once. The chain combines TRBV28 with TRBJ2-7; 7 bases line up with TRBD1. This CDR3 region has 14 residues. J was trimmed by 4 bases and V by 7 bases; bases with no gene match: 10. The V gene's germline CDR1 is MDHEN and CDR2 SYDVKM. The CDR3 DNA sequence: TGTGCCAGCATACAATCCGGGACAGCGTACGAGCAGTACTTC. It yields the protein CASIQSGTAYEQYF.

This clonotype was observed at least ten times. The V gene is TRBV20-1, the J gene TRBJ2-2, with TRBD2 matching 9 bases. Losses at the gene ends were 1 base for V and 5 bases for J; bases not matched to a gene: 5. The V gene's germline CDR1 is DFQATT and CDR2 SNEGSKA (reference sequence). The CDR3 spans 15 residues. The CDR3 spells CSARGLAGVTGELFF. The CDR3 region has the DNA TGCAGTGCTAGAGGCTTAGCGGGAGTTACCGGGGAGCTGTTTTTT.

The chain recombines TRBV12-3 or TRBV12-4 with TRBJ1-1, with TRBD1 matching over 7 bases. Losses at the gene ends were 3 bases for V and 5 bases for J; bases not matched to a gene: 9. The CDR3 is 15 residues long. The chain's CDR3 is CASSLFGQGGTEAFF. The CDR3 DNA sequence: TGTGCCAGCAGTTTGTTCGGGCAGGGGGGAACTGAAGCTTTCTTT.

This clonotype is a singleton in its sample. CDR3: CASSYGAPQETQYF. The CDR3 coding sequence is TGTGCCAGCAGTTACGGGGCCCCCCAAGAGACCCAGTACTTC. The chain uses TRBV6-5 and TRBJ2-5; D is possibly TRBD1 (5 bases). This CDR3 is built from 14 residues. Germline loops: CDR1 MNHEY, CDR2 SVGAGI. The V and J ends lost 2 bases and 1 base respectively, with 8 bases between them.

V is TRBV20-1 and J is TRBJ1-1; the D gene is possibly TRBD1 (6 bases). This CDR3 region has 14 residues. V lost 1 base and J lost 4, with 13 bases in between. Germline V gene sequence: CDR1 DFQATT, CDR2 SNEGSKA (reference sequence). The DNA of the CDR3 is TGCAGTGCTAGAGGCTCTACAGGGTCCACTGAAGCTTTCTTT. Its translation is CSARGSTGSTEAFF.

This clonotype was counted ten times or more. The chain links TRBV7-2 to TRBJ2-7, with 10 bases that match TRBD2. CDR3 length: 15 amino acids. Germline CDR1 reads SGHTA; CDR2 reads FQGNSA. V shed 5 bases and J 5 bases; nucleotides not matched to a gene: 9. The DNA of the CDR3 is TGTGCCAGCAGCCCCCTGCCTAGCGGGAGTAACGAGCAGTACTTC. This translates into CASSPLPSGSNEQYF. Complete variable domain (other parts from reference TRBV7-2 and TRBJ2-7): GAGVSQSPSNKVTEKGKDVELRCDPISGHTALYWYRQSLGQGLEFLIYFQGNSAPDKSGLPSDRFSAERTGGSVSTLTIQRTQQEDSAVYLCASSPLPSGSNEQYFGPGTRLTVT.

This clonotype was seen repeatedly, ten times or more. The rearrangement uses TRBV7-2 and TRBJ2-5; 16 bases line up with TRBD2. This CDR3 comprises 17 residues. V shed 5 bases and J 5 bases; nucleotides not matched to a gene: 8. Germline V CDR1 and CDR2: SGHTA, FQGNSA. CDR3 region: CASSPGTSGRVWETQYF. CDR3 DNA sequence: TGTGCCAGCAGCCCGGGGACTAGCGGGAGGGTGTGGGAGACCCAGTACTTC.

This clonotype came up many times. The chain is built from TRBV20-1 and TRBJ2-7, with a possible D match to TRBD1 (5 bases). The V and J ends lost 7 bases and 4 bases respectively, with 14 bases between them. CDR1 and CDR2 (germline): DFQATT, SNEGSKA (reference sequence). The CDR3 loop spans 12 amino acids. The DNA of the CDR3 is TGCAGTGTGAGGCCAGGGAAGTACGAGCAGTACTTC. Protein sequence: CSVRPGKYEQYF.

The chain combines TRBV7-3 with TRBJ2-5; TRBD2 matches 7 bases. This CDR3 comprises 16 residues. V gave up 5 bases and J gave up 5 bases; unmatched junction bases: 14. Germline lookup yields CDR1 SGHTA and CDR2 FQGTGA. CDR3 protein: CASSRRGGSGIETQYF. CDR3 nucleotide sequence: TGTGCCAGCAGCCGAAGGGGCGGGAGCGGGATTGAGACCCAGTACTTC.

The genes are TRBV11-2 and TRBJ2-2; TRBD2 agrees at 8 bases. CDR3 length: 17 residues. The J segment lost 5 bases and the V segment lost 5 bases, leaving 13 bases of the junction unmatched. Germline assignment: CDR1 SGHAT and CDR2 FQNNGV. The CDR3 spells CASSRTGSGVGTGELFF. The CDR3 nucleotides are TGTGCCAGCAGCCGCACTGGTAGCGGGGTGGGGACCGGGGAGCTGTTTTTT.

The sample holds many counts of this clonotype. The V gene is TRBV6-2 or TRBV6-3, the J gene TRBJ2-5, with TRBD2 matching 12 bases. Germline V gene data show CDR1 as MNHEY and CDR2 as SVGEGT. Trimming removed 10 bases from V and 5 bases from J; junction bases left unmatched: 5. This CDR3 region has 13 residues. CDR3 bases: TGTGCCATCCGGACTAGCGGGAAGGAGACCCAGTACTTC. Encoded protein: CAIRTSGKETQYF.

Many counts were recorded for this clonotype. Written as DNA, the CDR3 is TGTGCCAGCAGCACGTTAATGGCGGGCGAGCAGTACTTC. It codes for CASSTLMAGEQYF. J is TRBJ2-7 and V is TRBV12-3 or TRBV12-4; perhaps TRBD2 as D (5 bases). The CDR3 sequence is 13 residues long. Trimming pared 6 bases from V and 6 bases from J, leaving 15 bases between.

This clonotype was detected a few times. J is TRBJ1-1 and V is TRBV5-1; D not certain. Germline lookup yields CDR1 SGHRS and CDR2 YFSETQ. The CDR3 length is 16 residues. The germline V and J ends were trimmed by 2 bases and 4 bases, with 18 bases remaining between them. This CDR3 reads CASSFYRPRPGTEAFF. CDR3 DNA sequence: TGCGCCAGCAGCTTTTACCGCCCGCGGCCGGGCACTGAAGCTTTCTTT.

This clonotype was observed many times. The chain carries TRBV19 and TRBJ2-6, with 9 bases lining up with TRBD1. The CDR3 is 16 residues long. CDR1 and CDR2 from the germline V gene are LNHDA and SQIVND (reference sequence). V trimming: 6 bases; J trimming: 4 bases; junction bases outside the gene matches: 7. CDR3 region: CASRADRGRGANVLTF. The CDR3 nucleotides read TGTGCCAGTAGGGCGGACAGGGGAAGAGGGGCCAACGTCCTGACTTTC.

This clonotype was detected only a few times. The rearrangement uses TRBV6-1 and TRBJ2-4, with a possible D match to TRBD1 (8 bases). There are 16 residues in the CDR3. CDR1 and CDR2 (germline): MNHNS, SASEGT. V lost 6 bases to trimming and J lost 9 bases, with 24 bases between them. The CDR3 here is CASSGQGGLNKGIQYF. The CDR3 DNA reads as TGTGCCAGCAGCGGACAGGGAGGGCTTAACAAGGGCATTCAGTACTTC.

There are many counts of this clonotype. The rearrangement links TRBV12-3 or TRBV12-4 to TRBJ1-2; 10 bases are a match to TRBD1. V shed 10 bases, J shed 4 bases, and the junction held 12 bases outside the gene matches. The CDR3 contains 15 residues. In nucleotides, the CDR3 is TGTGCCACATCCGGGACAGGGGATCGAGGCTATGGCTACACCTTC. Translating it yields CATSGTGDRGYGYTF.

This clonotype was picked up a small number of times. The chain combines TRBV29-1 with TRBJ1-5; the D gene is possibly TRBD1 (6 bases). The V and J ends lost 6 bases and 6 bases respectively, with 15 bases between them. The CDR3 has 13 residues. From germline, CDR1 is SQVTM and CDR2 ANQGSEA. This CDR3 reads CSVSLDRGQPQHF. CDR3 DNA: TGCAGCGTCTCCCTGGACAGAGGTCAGCCCCAGCATTTT.

At least ten counts were recorded for this clonotype. This chain joins TRBV12-3 or TRBV12-4 and TRBJ2-3; a weak D match, TRBD1 (8 bases). V shed 6 bases and J shed 3 bases, with 16 bases lying between them. CDR3 length equals 15 residues. CDR3 amino acids: CASSSTGGGTDTQYF. The CDR3 DNA sequence: TGTGCCAGCAGCAGTACAGGGGGAGGGACAGATACGCAGTATTTT.

This clonotype was recorded a few times. The rearrangement uses TRBV6-1 and TRBJ2-7; 10 positions match TRBD2. V lost 6 bases and J lost 3; bases outside the gene matches: 5. This CDR3 comprises 14 residues. Germline CDR1 reads MNHNS; CDR2 reads SASEGT. The CDR3 DNA follows: TGTGCCAGCAGATCTCTAGCGGGAGACTACGAGCAGTACTTC. This codes for CASRSLAGDYEQYF.

This clonotype was recorded at least ten times. V usage is TRBV12-3 or TRBV12-4 and J usage is TRBJ2-5; perhaps TRBD2 as D (5 bases). V was clipped by 5 bases and J by 7 bases, with 8 bases between them. This CDR3 contains 11 residues. For the CDR3, the DNA is TGTGCCAGCAGTGCTGAGGGGACCCAGTACTTC. Residues: CASSAEGTQYF.

The genes are TRBV28 and TRBJ2-7; D possibly matches TRBD1 or TRBD2 (5 bases each). The ends were cut back, 3 bases at V and 7 bases at J, with 19 bases in the middle. Germline lookup yields CDR1 MDHEN and CDR2 SYDVKM. The CDR3 covers 15 residues. CDR3 residues: CASSFRGPLVGEQYF. As DNA, the CDR3 is TGTGCCAGCAGTTTTCGGGGACCCCTCGTGGGGGAGCAGTACTTC.

This clonotype was recorded at least ten times. This chain connects TRBV10-3 to TRBJ1-1; D possibly corresponds to TRBD1 (6 bases). The CDR3 has 13 residues. Germline CDR1 reads ENHRY; CDR2 reads SYGVKD. V shed 5 bases and J shed 1 base, with 8 bases lying between them. CDR3 bases: TGTGCCATCAGTCCGGGACAGAACACTGAAGCTTTCTTT. Its translation is CAISPGQNTEAFF.

The chain is built from TRBV11-2 and TRBJ2-3; a possible D gene is TRBD1 (6 bases). From germline, CDR1 is SGHAT and CDR2 FQNNGV. Trimming removed 4 bases from V and 6 bases from J, with 20 bases in between. The CDR3 spans 16 residues. The CDR3 DNA reads as TGTGCCAGCAGCTCCTGGGGGCCCGTTTTCCAGGATACGCAGTATTTT. It specifies CASSSWGPVFQDTQYF. Based on the CDR3 plus reference TRBV11-2 and TRBJ2-3, the full variable domain is EAGVAQSPRYKIIEKRQSVAFWCNPISGHATLYWYQQILGQGPKLLIQFQNNGVVDDSQLPKDRFSAERLKGVDSTLKIQPAKLEDSAVYLCASSSWGPVFQDTQYFGPGTRLTVL.

This clonotype was recorded at least ten times. The rearrangement joins TRBV6-5 to TRBJ1-5, with TRBD1 identical over 8 bases. Germline lookup yields CDR1 MNHEY and CDR2 SVGAGI. The CDR3 length is 14 residues. The V and J ends lost 4 bases and 6 bases, in that order; junction bases with no gene match: 5. The DNA for the CDR3 is TGTGCCAGCAGTTCCGGACAGGGAAGTCAGCCCCAGCATTTT. Translating gives CASSSGQGSQPQHF.

This clonotype was observed at least ten times. The rearrangement uses TRBV15 and TRBJ1-5; weak D call: TRBD1 (5 bases). The CDR3 runs 15 residues. Germline assignment: CDR1 LNHNV and CDR2 YYDKDF (reference sequence). V was shortened by 0 bases and J by 6 bases, with 12 bases between the two germline ends. The CDR3 protein is CATSREGPGPQPQHF. The CDR3 nucleotides are TGTGCCACCAGCAGAGAAGGCCCAGGGCCTCAGCCCCAGCATTTT.

This clonotype was detected ten times or more. The chain employs TRBV12-3 or TRBV12-4 and TRBJ1-6; a possible D gene is TRBD1 (5 bases). This CDR3 region has 15 residues. V was shortened by 5 bases and J by 12 bases, with 20 bases between the two germline ends. The CDR3 bases are TGTGCCAGCAGTGCAACCTCGGGACGGATGGGACCCCTCCACTTT. Translating it yields CASSATSGRMGPLHF.

This clonotype has at least ten counts. V and J are TRBV19 and TRBJ1-3; D not certain. The CDR3 extends over 13 amino acids. Germline CDR1 and CDR2: LNHDA and SQIVND (reference sequence). Trimming removed 6 bases at V and 1 base at J, with 7 bases between. The chain's CDR3 is CASRFGSGNTIYF. The CDR3 nucleotides read TGTGCCAGTAGATTTGGGTCTGGAAACACCATATATTTT. The full variable domain, with the rest looked up from reference TRBV19 and TRBJ1-3, is DGGITQSPKYLFRKEGQNVTLSCEQNLNHDAMYWYRQDPGQGLRLIYYSQIVNDFQKGDIAEGYSVSREKKESFPLTVTSAQKNPTAFYLCASRFGSGNTIYFGEGSWLTVV.

The sample holds many counts of this clonotype. V is TRBV12-3 or TRBV12-4 and J is TRBJ1-1, with D unclear. V lost 1 base and J 1 base, leaving 4 bases between the germline ends. This CDR3 has 13 amino acids. The CDR3 nucleotides read TGTGCCAGCAGTTTAGGGACGAACACTGAAGCTTTCTTT. It is translated as CASSLGTNTEAFF.

This clonotype was picked up a small number of times. V gene TRBV11-1 combines with J gene TRBJ2-7; 14 bases line up with TRBD2. J lost 4 bases, V lost 5 bases, and 7 bases had no gene match. Germline CDR1 reads SGHAT; CDR2 reads FQDESV (reference sequence). The CDR3 length is 16 residues. The CDR3 loop reads CASSAPGTSGSYEQYF. The CDR3 nucleotides read TGTGCCAGCAGCGCCCCTGGGACTAGCGGGAGTTACGAGCAGTACTTC.

V usage is TRBV3-1 and J usage is TRBJ2-5, with 13 bases that match TRBD2. J was trimmed by 6 bases and V by 1 base; bases with no gene match: 11. Germline V gene data show CDR1 as LGHDT and CDR2 as YNNKEL (reference sequence). This CDR3 contains 18 residues. CDR3 residues: CASSQGPGLAGVGKTQYF. CDR3 DNA sequence: TGTGCCAGCAGCCAAGGCCCAGGACTAGCGGGAGTTGGCAAGACCCAGTACTTC.

There are many counts of this clonotype. The chain joins TRBV6-2 or TRBV6-3 to TRBJ1-1; the D gene is possibly TRBD1 (6 bases). CDR1 is MNHEY and CDR2 is SVGEGT in the germline V gene. Trimming removed 6 bases from V and 4 bases from J, with 18 bases in between. The CDR3 length is 15 residues. CDR3 amino acids: CASRDSGGLGTEAFF. CDR3 in DNA: TGTGCCAGCAGGGACAGTGGGGGTTTAGGCACTGAAGCTTTCTTT.